The subject of this entry is one T cell receptor (beta chain). Its antigen remains unknown. Amplified TCR beta CDR3 regions derived from RNA transcripts. During a first-round RT-PCR of the TCR CDR3, the HTBI primer set was used. TCRdb used MiXCR to reprocess the multiplex PCR reads, holding one entry per CDR3 protein. The sample shows under 450,000 distinct CDR3 sequences, approximately 12% of them seen only once. These data belong to a study of T cells in Graves' hyperthyroidism and ophthalmopathy. Study results and limitations: Ophthalmopathy cases were set apart from stable hyperthyroidism by a 13 V-J model.

Blood from later-ophthalmopathy patients was taken at first hyperthyroidism diagnosis. A roughly 9.7 ml volume of fresh peripheral blood provided the PBMCs. Looked up from germline, CDR1 is LGHNT and CDR2 is FRNRAP. The CDR3 spans 17 residues. Trimming took 2 bases from V and 3 from J, leaving 18 bases between them. The source of this sequence is a young man with Graves' hyperthyroidism that later progressed to Graves' ophthalmopathy. The V call is TRBV12-5, the J call TRBJ2-3; either TRBD1 or TRBD2 may supply D (7 bases each). Sequencing was carried out using blood. CDR3 amino acids: CASGLHGRRGPTDTQYF. CDR3 bases: TGTGCTAGTGGTTTGCACGGGAGGAGGGGGCCGACAGATACGCAGTATTTT.